The clone carrying this TCR beta chain was observed a few times. Its antigen is not identified. This record belongs to a study of T cells in Graves' hyperthyroidism and ophthalmopathy. Study-wide results and limits: In the blood, most expanded thyroid clonotypes above 0.001 appeared as well. From stable hyperthyroidism, ophthalmopathy was set apart by a 13 V-J model.

CDR1 and CDR2 (germline): SGHVS, FQNEAQ. The CDR3 is 15 amino acids. V lost 6 bases to trimming and J lost 4 bases; unmatched junction nucleotides: 8. RNA transcripts yielded amplified TCR beta CDR3 regions. The HTBI primer set was used in a first-round RT-PCR of the TCR CDR3. MiXCR, run by TCRdb on the multiplex PCR reads, gives a single entry per CDR3 protein. The repertoire consists of hundreds of thousands of distinct CDR3 sequences, with approximately 36% occurring once and the leading ten covering roughly 30%. Pregnant or lactating patients were excluded, as were those with uncontrolled infection or other autoimmune disease. Diagnoses were made from clinical symptoms, serum measures (thyroxine and TRAb), thyroid ultrasound and orbital computed tomography.

The V call is TRBV7-8, the J call TRBJ1-2; 10 nucleotides match TRBD1. This receptor was identified in a woman between 40 and 50 years old with Graves' hyperthyroidism. The sequenced material came from blood. As DNA, the CDR3 is TGTGCCAGCAGTTTAACCGGGACAGGGGCCTATGGCTACACCTTC. This translates into CASSLTGTGAYGYTF.